The T cell receptor beta chain under discussion was sequenced for a study of blood T cell repertoires in COVID-19. Study-wide background: Specimens from acute and convalescent COVID-19 originated in the United States, Italy and Spain. T cells, B-cell-depleted T cells, or PBMCs supplied cDNA or gDNA.

Germline V CDR1 and CDR2: MNHNY, SVGAGI (reference sequence). The V and J ends lost 7 bases and 0 bases respectively, with 10 bases between them. This CDR3 contains 13 residues. Per the original methods: Scientists estimated how many nucleated cells there were by amplifying reference gene primers. The protocol was immunoSEQ multiplex PCR, while the TCRdb copy is restricted to in-frame clones and leaves out a portion. V and J calls and clone size are given by that table; D and trimming were obtained from the DNA. The profile shows over 300,000 clones, 80% to 90% of them singletons. This rearrangement joins TRBV6-6 to TRBJ2-7; D perhaps matches TRBD2 (5 bases). Sequencing used peripheral blood. The TCR was taken from a woman in her 50s with acute or convalescent COVID-19. The CDR3 is CASIRGNSYEQYF. The CDR3 DNA reads TGTGCCAGCATACGAGGGAACTCCTACGAGCAGTACTTC.